The 22 T cell receptor beta chains in this list originate from one sample, sequenced in a study of blood T cell repertoires in COVID-19. TCRdb's copy holds only in-frame clones and misses some; the assay was immunoSEQ multiplex PCR. The sample yields about 200,000 clones, about 83% seen once. The specimen was peripheral blood. These receptors originate from a woman aged 45-65 years with active or convalescent COVID-19.

This clone was detected once. The chain couples TRBV6-5 to TRBJ1-2; no clear D. Trimming stripped 6 bases from V and 8 bases from J, with 10 bases between. From germline, CDR1 is MNHEY and CDR2 SVGAGI. The CDR3 has 11 residues. This CDR3 reads CASRGGGGYTF. The CDR3 region has the DNA TGTGCCAGCAGGGGAGGAGGGGGCTACACCTTC.

This sequence joins TRBV12-5 and TRBJ2-2; D call uncertain. The germline V and J ends were trimmed by 1 base and 9 bases, with 9 bases remaining between them. CDR1 is LGHNT, CDR2 FRNRAP, per germline. The CDR3 loop spans 13 amino acids. The CDR3 region has the DNA TGTGCTAGTGGTTTGGACAAGTCGTGGGAGCTGTTTTTT. It is translated as CASGLDKSWELFF.

The sample holds one count of this clone. The V and J genes are TRBV20-1 and TRBJ2-5; D is possibly TRBD1 (6 bases). CDR1 and CDR2 (germline): DFQATT, SNEGSKA (reference sequence). V was trimmed by 3 bases and J by 4 bases, leaving 9 bases between them. The CDR3 is 12 amino acids. DNA for the CDR3: TGCAGTGCTAGTCGCAGGGGAGAGACCCAGTACTTC. This codes for CSASRRGETQYF.

V and J are TRBV6-1 and TRBJ2-7; 8 bases fit TRBD2. The trim removed 1 base at V and 2 bases at J, leaving 4 bases unmatched. This CDR3 contains 15 residues. Germline V gives CDR1 MNHNS, CDR2 SASEGT. The CDR3 sequence is CASSEGGGPAYEQYV. DNA of the CDR3: TGTGCCAGCAGTGAAGGCGGGGGGCCAGCCTACGAGCAGTACGTC.

The chain recombines TRBV12-3 or TRBV12-4 with TRBJ2-5; D might be TRBD2 (6 bases). V dropped 7 bases and J dropped 1 base, with 10 bases sitting between them. The CDR3 is made up of 13 amino acids. The CDR3 nucleotides are TGTGCCAGCACCGGGGACTTCCAAGAGACCCAGTACTTC. This sequence encodes CASTGDFQETQYF.

The rearrangement uses TRBV6-5 and TRBJ2-1, with a tentative D call TRBD1 (6 bases). The germline V gene encodes CDR1 MNHEY and CDR2 SVGAGI. Between the trimmed V and J ends, which lost 2 bases and 13 bases, there was a span of 9 bases. The CDR3 is 11 amino acids. CDR3 region: CASSYGGGQFF. Here the CDR3 DNA reads TGTGCCAGCAGTTACGGTGGGGGCCAGTTCTTC.

V and J are TRBV5-1 and TRBJ2-2; 14 bases map to TRBD2. CDR1 and CDR2 (germline): SGHRS, YFSETQ. V shed 4 bases and J 3 bases; nucleotides not matched to a gene: 5. The CDR3 has 17 residues. CDR3 loop: CASSPGLAGGYTGELFF. Here the CDR3 DNA reads TGCGCCAGCAGCCCCGGACTAGCGGGGGGCTACACCGGGGAGCTGTTTTTT.

This clone turned up a few times. This chain links TRBV28 with TRBJ1-2, with 7 bases aligning to TRBD1. V shed 1 base and J 2 bases; nucleotides not matched to a gene: 1. The CDR3 loop spans 14 amino acids. Germline V gene data show CDR1 as MDHEN and CDR2 as SYDVKM. CDR3 region: CASSLSGQNYGYTF. The CDR3, as DNA: TGTGCCAGCAGTTTATCGGGACAGAACTATGGCTACACCTTC.

This chain connects TRBV11-2 to TRBJ2-7; TRBD1 matches at 9 bases. V shed 5 bases and J 4 bases; nucleotides not matched to a gene: 12. This CDR3 comprises 16 residues. Germline V gene sequence: CDR1 SGHAT, CDR2 FQNNGV. CDR3 sequence: CASSVPPGQGGYEQYF. Here the CDR3 DNA reads TGTGCCAGCAGCGTTCCACCGGGACAGGGTGGGTACGAGCAGTACTTC.

This clone was found once. The V and J genes are TRBV28 and TRBJ1-2, with 8 bases matching TRBD1. CDR3 length equals 20 residues. V lost 3 bases and J lost 8; bases outside the gene matches: 26. Germline V gene data show CDR1 as MDHEN and CDR2 as SYDVKM. CDR3 sequence: CASSFRIWDRRRLSSRGYTF. CDR3 in DNA: TGTGCCAGCAGTTTCCGCATCTGGGACAGGCGCCGTTTGTCTTCAAGGGGCTACACCTTC.

This clone was counted ten times or more. The genes are TRBV11-2 and TRBJ1-4, with 8 bases fitting TRBD1. This CDR3 has 14 amino acids. The ends lost 5 bases at V and 5 bases at J; junction bases unmatched: 4. Germline CDR1 is SGHAT and CDR2 is FQNNGV. CDR3 in DNA: TGTGCCAGCAGCATCCGGGACAGGAATGAAAAACTGTTTTTT. The encoded protein is CASSIRDRNEKLFF.

The rearrangement joins TRBV2 to TRBJ1-3; D uncertain. The CDR3 totals 16 residues. Trimming removed 6 bases at V and 0 bases at J, with 15 bases between. Germline CDR1 reads SNHLY; CDR2 reads FYNNEI. The CDR3 region is CASSQGLGTSGNTIYF. The CDR3 DNA reads as TGTGCCAGCAGCCAAGGACTGGGCACCTCTGGAAACACCATATATTTT.

The chain combines TRBV7-9 with TRBJ1-6; TRBD1 is a possible D gene (6 bases). V was pared by 3 bases and J by 3 bases, with 15 bases between. This CDR3 region has 17 residues. Germline V gene lookup returns CDR1 SEHNR and CDR2 FQNEAQ (reference sequence). The CDR3 bases are TGTGCCAGCAGCTTTGCCACAGGGTCGAGCTATAATTCACCCCTCCACTTT. Its protein is CASSFATGSSYNSPLHF.

The chain is built from TRBV5-1 and TRBJ2-3, with 7 bases fitting TRBD1. Germline lookup yields CDR1 SGHRS and CDR2 YFSETQ. V lost 4 bases and J lost 2; bases outside the gene matches: 4. CDR3 length equals 14 residues. CDR3 protein: CASSAGQATDTQYF. The DNA for the CDR3 is TGCGCCAGCAGCGCCGGACAGGCCACAGATACGCAGTATTTT.

The chain employs TRBV7-8 and TRBJ1-1; no clear D gene. The CDR3 has 14 residues. Germline CDR1 SGHVS, CDR2 FQNEAQ. Trimming took off 1 base at V and 5 bases at J, with 11 bases between the two ends. CDR3 loop: CASSLVVRQTEAFF. CDR3 sequence (DNA): TGTGCCAGCAGCTTAGTTGTCAGGCAGACTGAAGCTTTCTTT.

The CDR3 reads CASSQTRTSGGGQYF. CDR3 DNA: TGCGCCAGCAGCCAAACTCGGACTAGCGGGGGGGGCCAGTACTTC. The rearrangement joins TRBV4-1 to TRBJ2-5, with 15 bases lining up with TRBD2. CDR1 and CDR2 (germline): MGHRA, YSYEKL. Trimming at V came to 2 bases and at J to 10 bases, leaving 5 bases not matched to a gene. The CDR3 has 15 amino acids.

The chain couples TRBV2 to TRBJ1-3; D call uncertain. V shed 2 bases and J shed 8 bases, with 7 bases lying between them. The CDR3 is made up of 12 amino acids. Germline loops: CDR1 SNHLY, CDR2 FYNNEI. The CDR3 here is CASSEYVDTIYF. In nucleotides, the CDR3 is TGTGCCAGCAGTGAATATGTTGACACCATATATTTT.

This clone has only one observation. The chain employs TRBV3-1 (or the pseudogene TRBV3-2) and TRBJ2-7; 11 bases fit TRBD2. Germline V gene sequence: CDR1 LGHDT, CDR2 YNNKEL (reference sequence). The ends lost 6 bases at V and 7 bases at J; junction bases unmatched: 11. The CDR3 loop spans 15 amino acids. For the CDR3, the DNA is TGTGCCAGCAGTCTTAGCGGGAGGGCCGCGGAGGAGCAGTACTTC. Its translation is CASSLSGRAAEEQYF.

The sample holds one count of this clone. The chain couples TRBV4-1 to TRBJ2-3; 7 bases map to TRBD2. Per germline, CDR1 MGHRA and CDR2 YSYEKL. With 4 bases clipped from V and 4 bases from J, the junction kept 5 bases outside the gene matches. The CDR3 is made up of 14 amino acids. The CDR3 loop reads CASSLVAGPDTQYF. In DNA form, the CDR3 reads TGCGCCAGCAGCCTTGTAGCGGGCCCAGATACGCAGTATTTT.

This clone was seen a handful of times. V is TRBV5-1 and J is TRBJ1-3; 7 bases are a match to TRBD1. The CDR3 length is 14 residues. Losses at the gene ends were 5 bases for V and 1 base for J; bases not matched to a gene: 3. CDR1 is SGHRS and CDR2 is YFSETQ in the germline V gene. As DNA, the CDR3 is TGCGCCAGCAGGGAGACAGGGTCTGGAAACACCATATATTTT. Protein product: CASRETGSGNTIYF.

This sequence joins TRBV19 and TRBJ2-7, with 10 positions matching TRBD2. Per germline, CDR1 LNHDA and CDR2 SQIVND (reference sequence). This CDR3 region has 15 residues. J gave up 2 bases and V 5 bases, and 6 bases lay outside the gene matches. CDR3 coding DNA: TGTGCCAGTAGTCGCCTCGGACTAGCGGCCTACGAGCAGTACTTC. Its translation is CASSRLGLAAYEQYF.

This clone was picked up one time. The chain combines TRBV5-4 with TRBJ1-2; 7 nucleotides agree with TRBD1. Germline V gene sequence: CDR1 SGHNT, CDR2 YYREEE (reference sequence). V trimming: 4 bases; J trimming: 4 bases; junction bases outside the gene matches: 7. The CDR3 runs to 14 residues. DNA for the CDR3: TGTGCCAGCAGCCAGAGGACAGGTACCTATGGCTACACCTTC. It encodes CASSQRTGTYGYTF.